Described below is a single TCR beta chain sequence and its context. Its cognate antigen has yet to be identified. No base qualities exist here, and no much larger clone lies one base off it. The data originate from a study of T cell responses to AZD1222 COVID-19 vaccine (dated by TCRdb to the early 2020s). Context from the whole study: AZD1222 recipients given second doses at about 4 weeks or at about 12 weeks were pooled, since spike-specific TCR depth and breadth were not found to differ between the two schedules. TCR sequencing covered more than 230 trial participants: about 210 given two doses of AZD1222 and approximately 25 given two doses of MenACWY control vaccine. Enrollment into the trials was organized by age into subgroups of 18-55, 56-69 and 70-plus years, and those subgroups contained roughly 150, 30 and 60 TCR-sequenced participants, respectively.

The CDR3 regions of human TCRbeta chains were subjected to immunosequencing. Per the source publication's procedure: TCRs in the repertoires were compared against a reference library of SARS-CoV-2-specific TCRs that had been generated with the MIRA antigen-specificity platform. Breadth was defined as the fraction of unique TCRs that were SARS-CoV-2-associated, and depth was defined as the fraction of total T cells that were SARS-CoV-2-associated. Using the MIRA data, each spike-specific TCR was assigned both to the spike region to which the TCR was reactive and to a CD4 or CD8 class. Log10-transformed breadth and depth values were compared by one-way ANOVA with Sidak's multiple comparisons tests. TCRdb limited this immuneACCESS table to in-frame rearrangements with V and J called. A share of clones is missing; checked studies link under half to unresolved V genes, and the rest is unexplained. That table supplies the V and J calls and clone size; D and trimming were determined from the DNA. The sample yields some 140,000 clones; about four fifths were counted once. The ten biggest clones cover approximately 4% of the sample.

The sample's time point label, in plain terms: baseline before first vaccination. Vaccinee samples came from UK trials COV001 and COV002, including a single-blind randomized controlled phase 2/3 trial of AZD1222 (ChAdOx1 nCoV-19) in healthy adults. For TCRbeta chain sequencing, PBMC samples were collected from trial participants at day 0 and at day 28 after the second dose. Results and caveats for the whole study, not just this receptor: Reportedly, almost half of the unique spike-specific TCRs recognized epitopes lying outside the regions that are mutated in the B.1.351 and B.1.1.7 variants. Because no day 14 peak-response samples were available, repertoires were characterized only after the peak T cell response. The 56-69-year group was small, and its depth increase did not reach significance, likely because of low power. The vaccine-associated CD4 TCRs covered the entire spike protein, and the dominant responses fell in regions 160-218 and 743-854. Only a handful of AZD1222 recipients were SARS-CoV-2 seropositive at baseline, limiting conclusions about previously exposed vaccinees. Participants were mostly white British, with more females than males. The authors suggested clonal diversity may have been underestimated. A significant rise in spike-specific TCR breadth and depth was observed after two AZD1222 doses relative to day 0 and relative to MenACWY recipients.

Taken from the germline V gene, the CDR1 and CDR2 loops are SGHAT and FQNNGV. Trimming removed 1 base from V and 7 bases from J, leaving 13 bases between the germline ends. The CDR3 starts with the cysteine, ends with the phenylalanine, and has 15 residues. Only the CDR3 DNA stays, 45 bases, in frame from base 1. In this chain, TRBV11-2 is recombined with TRBJ1-4; matching of 6 bases hints at TRBD1 as the D gene. Source: peripheral blood, taken on day 0 of AZD1222 vaccination. This receptor was obtained from an adult in good health. The nucleotide sequence reads as follows: TGTGCCAGCAGCTTAGCAGGGGTCGGCGGTGAAAAACTGTTTTTT. It codes for CASSLAGVGGEKLFF. The full variable domain, with segments outside the CDR3 supplied by the reference TRBV11-2 and TRBJ1-4 proteins, appears as EAGVAQSPRYKIIEKRQSVAFWCNPISGHATLYWYQQILGQGPKLLIQFQNNGVVDDSQLPKDRFSAERLKGVDSTLKIQPAKLEDSAVYLCASSLAGVGGEKLFFGSGTQLSVL.